These T cell receptor beta chains were read from a single sample in a study of T cells in Graves' hyperthyroidism and ophthalmopathy. TCRdb itself ran the multiplex PCR reads through MiXCR, one entry per CDR3 protein. The sample includes approximately 640,000 distinct CDR3 sequences, just under 45% of them seen just once. Sequenced: peripheral blood or thyroid tissue (not recorded which). The receptor set was obtained from an adult man with Graves' disease, either hyperthyroidism or ophthalmopathy (not recorded which). CDR3s include the opening cysteine and the closing phenylalanine or tryptophan. The D gene is left open where the match is weak. Not all rows give a size; the values are once, few, many and, for expanded clones, a class.

v_call: TRBV29-1
j_call: TRBJ1-1
d_call: NA
clone_size: many
cdr3_nt: TGCAGCGTTGTGGGGAGGAACACTGAAGCTTTCTTT
cdr3_aa: CSVVGRNTEAFF

v_call: TRBV5-1
j_call: TRBJ1-2
d_call: NA
clone_size: many
cdr3_nt: TGCGCCAGCAGTCCGACAGGTGTTAACTATGGCTACACCTTC
cdr3_aa: CASSPTGVNYGYTF

v_call: TRBV20-1
j_call: TRBJ2-5
d_call: TRBD2
clone_size: NA
cdr3_nt: TGCAGTGCCGGACCGGGACGGAGATTTCTAGCGGGGGGGCTAAAAGAGACCCAGTACTTC
cdr3_aa: CSAGPGRRFLAGGLKETQYF

v_call: TRBV7-2
j_call: TRBJ1-2
d_call: NA
clone_size: many
cdr3_nt: TGTGCCAGCAGCTTACAGGGTTCCATTGGCTACACCTTC
cdr3_aa: CASSLQGSIGYTF

v_call: TRBV29-1
j_call: TRBJ2-7
d_call: NA
clone_size: NA
cdr3_nt: TGCAGCGTCGTGGGAGTCTACGAGCAGTACTTC
cdr3_aa: CSVVGVYEQYF

v_call: TRBV7-2
j_call: TRBJ1-3
d_call: NA
clone_size: NA
cdr3_nt: TGTGCCAGCAGCGGCATAGGGGGTACTAACTCTGGAAACACCATATATTTT
cdr3_aa: CASSGIGGTNSGNTIYF

v_call: TRBV7-9
j_call: TRBJ2-2
d_call: TRBD1
clone_size: once
cdr3_nt: TGTGCCAGCAGCTTGGTCGGGACAGGGTACACCGGGGAGCTGTTTTTT
cdr3_aa: CASSLVGTGYTGELFF

v_call: TRBV7-9
j_call: TRBJ1-2
d_call: TRBD1
clone_size: NA
cdr3_nt: TGTGCCAGCAGCGCAGGGACAGGGGGAAAGGGCTATGGCTACACCTTC
cdr3_aa: CASSAGTGGKGYGYTF

v_call: TRBV2
j_call: TRBJ1-5
d_call: NA
clone_size: many
cdr3_nt: TGTGCCAGCAGGACGCAGGGCTCCAATCAGCCCCAGCATTTT
cdr3_aa: CASRTQGSNQPQHF

v_call: TRBV6-6
j_call: TRBJ2-7
d_call: NA
clone_size: few
cdr3_nt: TGTGCCAGCAGTTACTCAGTTGTAGGGGATTACGAGCAGTACTTC
cdr3_aa: CASSYSVVGDYEQYF

v_call: TRBV10-3
j_call: TRBJ1-6
d_call: TRBD1
clone_size: many
cdr3_nt: TGTGCCATCAGACCGGGACAGGGAAATTCACCCCTCCACTTT
cdr3_aa: CAIRPGQGNSPLHF

v_call: TRBV7-8
j_call: TRBJ1-6
d_call: NA
clone_size: NA
cdr3_nt: TGTGCCAGCAGCGTACTAGACTATAATTCACCCCTCCACTTT
cdr3_aa: CASSVLDYNSPLHF

v_call: TRBV7-9
j_call: TRBJ1-4
d_call: NA
clone_size: NA
cdr3_nt: TGTGCCAGCAGCCAAGGCGGGGGGTCAGACAATGAAAAACTGTTTTTT
cdr3_aa: CASSQGGGSDNEKLFF

v_call: TRBV7-2
j_call: TRBJ2-5
d_call: NA
clone_size: NA
cdr3_nt: NA
cdr3_aa: CASSFYICSAVRGVVETQYF

v_call: TRBV10-3
j_call: TRBJ1-2
d_call: NA
clone_size: NA
cdr3_nt: TGTGCCATCAGTGCCGGGGCAGTCTATGGCTACACCTTC
cdr3_aa: CAISAGAVYGYTF

v_call: TRBV7-9
j_call: TRBJ2-5
d_call: NA
clone_size: few
cdr3_nt: TGTGCCAGCAGCCCCGATGGACTGGAGGGAGAGACCCAGTACTTC
cdr3_aa: CASSPDGLEGETQYF

v_call: TRBV20-1
j_call: TRBJ2-5
d_call: NA
clone_size: once
cdr3_nt: TGCAGTGCTGCCCGCCAGGACTCACAAGAGACCCAGTACTTC
cdr3_aa: CSAARQDSQETQYF

v_call: TRBV20-1
j_call: TRBJ2-5
d_call: NA
clone_size: NA
cdr3_nt: TGCAGTGCTAGAATACAAGAGACCCAGTACTTC
cdr3_aa: CSARIQETQYF

v_call: TRBV7-9
j_call: TRBJ1-2
d_call: TRBD1
clone_size: many
cdr3_nt: TGCGCCAGCAGCTTAGGGACAGGGTTTGGCTACACCTTC
cdr3_aa: CASSLGTGFGYTF

v_call: TRBV7-9
j_call: TRBJ1-2
d_call: NA
clone_size: NA
cdr3_nt: TGTGCCAGCAGCTTAAGTCCGGGTATCGCTAACTTTGGCTACACCTTC
cdr3_aa: CASSLSPGIANFGYTF

v_call: TRBV2
j_call: TRBJ1-2
d_call: NA
clone_size: few
cdr3_nt: TGTGCCAGCAGTGTAGCAGCTACTTATGGCTACACCTTC
cdr3_aa: CASSVAATYGYTF

v_call: TRBV29-1
j_call: TRBJ2-2
d_call: TRBD1
clone_size: once
cdr3_nt: TGCAGCGTAGACAGGGCGGCACAGAAGCTGTTTTTT
cdr3_aa: CSVDRAAQKLFF

v_call: TRBV19
j_call: TRBJ1-1
d_call: NA
clone_size: few
cdr3_nt: TGTGCCAGTAGGGACGGACAGAACACTGAAGCTTTCTTT
cdr3_aa: CASRDGQNTEAFF

v_call: TRBV20-1
j_call: TRBJ2-2
d_call: TRBD2
clone_size: NA
cdr3_nt: TGCAGTGCTAGAGATCCGGGGGGGAACACCGGGGAGCTGTTTTTT
cdr3_aa: CSARDPGGNTGELFF

v_call: TRBV5-1
j_call: TRBJ2-2
d_call: NA
clone_size: few
cdr3_nt: TGTGCCAGCACCAGGGGCGGCACCGGGGAGCTGTTTTTT
cdr3_aa: CASTRGGTGELFF

v_call: TRBV12-3/TRBV12-4
j_call: TRBJ1-1
d_call: TRBD1
clone_size: NA
cdr3_nt: TGTGCCAGCAGTACTGGGACAGCCGCTGAAGCTTTCTTT
cdr3_aa: CASSTGTAAEAFF

v_call: TRBV12-3/TRBV12-4
j_call: TRBJ1-4
d_call: NA
clone_size: NA
cdr3_nt: TGTGCCAGCAGTCCCGAGGCCCTTAATGAAAAACTGTTTTTT
cdr3_aa: CASSPEALNEKLFF

v_call: TRBV20-1
j_call: TRBJ1-1
d_call: NA
clone_size: NA
cdr3_nt: TGCAGTGCTAGAGTCGGGAGTATGAACACTGAAGCTTTCTTT
cdr3_aa: CSARVGSMNTEAFF

v_call: TRBV19
j_call: TRBJ1-1
d_call: NA
clone_size: NA
cdr3_nt: TGTGCCAGTAGTATAGGTGAAATAAATGAAGCTTTCTTT
cdr3_aa: CASSIGEINEAFF

v_call: TRBV24-1
j_call: TRBJ2-3
d_call: TRBD1
clone_size: NA
cdr3_nt: TGTGCCACCAGTGAGACCGGGACAGACACAGATACGCAGTATTTT
cdr3_aa: CATSETGTDTDTQYF

v_call: TRBV7-8
j_call: TRBJ2-5
d_call: NA
clone_size: many
cdr3_nt: TGTGCCAGCACCTCAGTAGGGGCGGGCCGGGGGACCCAGTACTTC
cdr3_aa: CASTSVGAGRGTQYF

v_call: TRBV2
j_call: TRBJ1-4
d_call: TRBD1
clone_size: NA
cdr3_nt: TGTGCCAGCAGCACTCCTAGGACGGGACAGCGAGGAGAAAAACTGTTTTTT
cdr3_aa: CASSTPRTGQRGEKLFF

v_call: TRBV7-8
j_call: TRBJ1-4
d_call: NA
clone_size: NA
cdr3_nt: TGTGGCAGCAGCTTGGCCGCCGGGACGGAAGCAACTAATGAAAAACTGTTTTTT
cdr3_aa: CGSSLAAGTEATNEKLFF

v_call: TRBV2
j_call: TRBJ1-5
d_call: TRBD1
clone_size: many
cdr3_nt: TGTGCCAGCAGTGGTACAGGGGGCGGGCAGCCCCAGCATTTT
cdr3_aa: CASSGTGGGQPQHF

v_call: TRBV2
j_call: TRBJ2-5
d_call: TRBD2
clone_size: few
cdr3_nt: TGTGCCAGCAACAAAATCGGGGCTAGCGGGGTGGGACAAGAGACCCAGTACTTC
cdr3_aa: CASNKIGASGVGQETQYF

v_call: TRBV6-1
j_call: TRBJ1-5
d_call: NA
clone_size: NA
cdr3_nt: TGTGCCAGCAGTCGCCTTGGGGCAGGGGATGGTCAGCCCCAGCATTTT
cdr3_aa: CASSRLGAGDGQPQHF

v_call: TRBV6-1
j_call: TRBJ2-7
d_call: NA
clone_size: few
cdr3_nt: TGTGCCAGCAGTGCCCGGGACGGTCCCTACGAGCAGTACTTC
cdr3_aa: CASSARDGPYEQYF

v_call: TRBV5-5
j_call: TRBJ1-2
d_call: NA
clone_size: few
cdr3_nt: TGTGCCAGCAGCCCATTTCAGGGTCACTATGGCTACACCTTC
cdr3_aa: CASSPFQGHYGYTF

v_call: TRBV25-1
j_call: TRBJ2-5
d_call: TRBD2
clone_size: NA
cdr3_nt: TGTGCCAGCAGTGAATGGACTAGCGGGTTCGAGGCCCAGTACTTC
cdr3_aa: CASSEWTSGFEAQYF

v_call: TRBV29-1
j_call: TRBJ2-2
d_call: NA
clone_size: NA
cdr3_nt: TGCAGCGTTGCTCCAGCCGGGGAGCTGTTTTTT
cdr3_aa: CSVAPAGELFF

v_call: TRBV25-1
j_call: TRBJ1-2
d_call: NA
clone_size: NA
cdr3_nt: TGTGCCAGCAGTGGAGGGACGGGACATGGCTACACCTTC
cdr3_aa: CASSGGTGHGYTF

v_call: TRBV7-3
j_call: TRBJ2-5
d_call: TRBD1
clone_size: NA
cdr3_nt: TGTGCCAGCAGCCAAACTCCAGGGGGCAGGGTAGTCAGGCAAGAGACCCAGTACTTC
cdr3_aa: CASSQTPGGRVVRQETQYF

v_call: TRBV6-6
j_call: TRBJ2-7
d_call: NA
clone_size: NA
cdr3_nt: TGTGCCAGCAGGGACGGGGACTACGAGCAGTACTTC
cdr3_aa: CASRDGDYEQYF

v_call: TRBV2
j_call: TRBJ1-6
d_call: NA
clone_size: few
cdr3_nt: TGTGCCAGCAGTTACTTGACGGAGCATAATTCACCCCTCCACTTT
cdr3_aa: CASSYLTEHNSPLHF

v_call: TRBV20-1
j_call: TRBJ2-7
d_call: TRBD2
clone_size: many
cdr3_nt: TGCAGTGCTCCTAAGACTAGCGGGAAGGACGAGCAGTACTTC
cdr3_aa: CSAPKTSGKDEQYF

v_call: TRBV29-1
j_call: TRBJ1-5
d_call: NA
clone_size: NA
cdr3_nt: TGCAGCGTTGTTTCGGCAGTCAATCAGCCCCAGCATTTT
cdr3_aa: CSVVSAVNQPQHF

v_call: TRBV7-9
j_call: TRBJ2-5
d_call: NA
clone_size: NA
cdr3_nt: TGTGCCAGCAGCTCCCAGGGGATTGAACAAGAGACCCAGTACTTC
cdr3_aa: CASSSQGIEQETQYF

v_call: TRBV12-3/TRBV12-4
j_call: TRBJ1-4
d_call: NA
clone_size: few
cdr3_nt: TGTGCCAGCAGTTCATACAGCGAATTTAATGAAAAACTGTTTTTT
cdr3_aa: CASSSYSEFNEKLFF

v_call: TRBV19
j_call: TRBJ1-6
d_call: TRBD1
clone_size: NA
cdr3_nt: TGTGCCAGTAGCGAAACCGGGACAGGGGTTTCACCCCTCCACTTT
cdr3_aa: CASSETGTGVSPLHF

v_call: TRBV29-1
j_call: TRBJ2-7
d_call: TRBD2
clone_size: few
cdr3_nt: TGCAGCGTTGAAGATCAGCGGGAGCCCCCCGAGCAGTACTTC
cdr3_aa: CSVEDQREPPEQYF